The next 14 T cell receptor beta chains were all read from a single sample in a study of Ad26.COV2.S vaccination and SARS-CoV-2 variants. Data came from immunoSEQ multiplex PCR; TCRdb stores just in-frame clones and leaves some out. The sample contains more than 400,000 clones, about 92% of which appear only once. The treatment here: some 20 received Ad26.COV2.S at low or high dose, single or two shots; about 5 received placebo; per-sample allocation not given. Day 63 following the first vaccine or placebo injection was when the samples were taken. The material sequenced was peripheral blood, taken in a trial of Ad26.COV2.S vaccine versus placebo. The receptors stem from a person aged 18-60 years who received the Ad26.COV2.S COVID-19 vaccine or a placebo.

The CDR3 sequence is CSGRDRAGQYF. CDR3 sequence (DNA): TGCAGTGGGCGGGACCGAGCCGGGCAGTACTTC. V gene TRBV20-1 combines with J gene TRBJ2-7; a weak D match, TRBD2 (6 bases). CDR1 is DFQATT and CDR2 is SNEGSKA in the germline V gene (reference sequence). V lost 7 bases, J lost 9 bases, and 16 bases lay in between. The CDR3 sequence is 11 residues long.

This clone was counted a single time. The genes are TRBV7-9 and TRBJ2-1; a weak D match, TRBD2 (6 bases). V was clipped by 5 bases and J by 2 bases, with 13 bases between them. The CDR3 totals 15 residues. Germline values: CDR1 SEHNR, CDR2 FQNEAQ (reference sequence). CDR3 protein: CASSVDGGTYNEQFF. CDR3 bases: TGTGCCAGCAGCGTCGATGGCGGGACCTACAATGAGCAGTTCTTC.

This clone was counted once. The gene calls are TRBV4-3 and TRBJ2-1, with 8 bases lining up with TRBD2. The CDR3 contains 14 residues. Germline V CDR1 and CDR2: LGHNA, YSLEER. With 8 bases clipped from V and 4 bases from J, the junction kept 7 bases outside the gene matches. CDR3 sequence (DNA): TGCGCCAGCGGAGGCGGGAGGTTTTACAATGAGCAGTTCTTC. The encoded protein is CASGGGRFYNEQFF.

V and J are TRBV5-5 and TRBJ2-1, with no clear D. The V gene's germline CDR1 is SGHKS and CDR2 YYEKEE (reference sequence). This CDR3 comprises 13 residues. V lost 1 base and J lost 10, with 12 bases in between. CDR3 residues: CASSLFGAEEQFF. CDR3 nucleotide sequence: TGTGCCAGCAGCTTGTTTGGCGCAGAAGAGCAGTTCTTC.

V and J are TRBV27 and TRBJ2-7; no firm D call. Germline assignment: CDR1 MNHEY and CDR2 SMNVEV (reference sequence). Trimming cost V 3 bases and J 1 base, with 19 bases left between them. This CDR3 has 17 amino acids. CDR3 amino acids: CASSFGVGPTASYEQYF. The CDR3 DNA follows: TGTGCCAGCAGTTTCGGCGTTGGACCAACCGCATCCTACGAGCAGTACTTC.

The chain links TRBV5-8 to TRBJ2-7; D gene unclear. This CDR3 has 12 amino acids. Per the germline V gene, CDR1 is SGHTS and CDR2 is YDEGEE. V was clipped by 3 bases and J by 2 bases, with 6 bases between them. The CDR3 loop reads CASSYSPYEQYF. The CDR3 DNA reads as TGTGCCAGCAGCTACAGCCCCTACGAGCAGTACTTC.

This chain joins TRBV7-8 and TRBJ1-4; D gene ambiguous. The germline CDR1 and CDR2 sequences are SGHVS and FQNEAQ. The CDR3 extends over 15 amino acids. Between the trimmed V and J ends, which lost 5 bases and 4 bases, there was a span of 14 bases. Written as DNA, the CDR3 is TGTGCCAGCAGCACGGGCCTTAGATTTAATGAAAAACTGTTTTTT. Translating it yields CASSTGLRFNEKLFF.

The J gene is TRBJ2-7, the V gene TRBV28; 9 nucleotides align to TRBD1. Germline CDR1 reads MDHEN; CDR2 reads SYDVKM. The length of the CDR3 is 18 residues. V dropped 1 base and J dropped 7; count of bases not matched to a gene: 17. The CDR3 here is CASSLFLAAGTGSQEQYF. CDR3 bases: TGTGCCAGCAGTTTATTTCTCGCTGCAGGGACAGGGAGTCAGGAGCAGTACTTC.

This chain uses TRBV10-3 with TRBJ2-1; tentative D call: TRBD2 (5 bases). Trimming removed 0 bases at V and 0 bases at J, with 12 bases between. CDR1 and CDR2 from the germline V gene are ENHRY and SYGVKD. This CDR3 is 17 amino acids long. The CDR3 region is CAISESGKSGSYNEQFF. CDR3 DNA sequence: TGTGCCATCAGTGAGTCCGGGAAGTCCGGCTCCTACAATGAGCAGTTCTTC.

The rearrangement joins TRBV5-1 to TRBJ1-2, with unresolved D. The CDR3 runs 15 residues. CDR1 is SGHRS, CDR2 YFSETQ, per germline. V was shortened by 5 bases and J by 0 bases, with 14 bases between the two germline ends. CDR3 amino acids: CASREIQQSNYGYTF. CDR3 nucleotide sequence: TGCGCCAGCAGGGAAATACAACAGTCTAACTATGGCTACACCTTC.

V is TRBV27 and J is TRBJ1-5; D remains ambiguous. Trimming shortened V by 9 bases and J by 0 bases, and 15 bases separated the two germline ends. The CDR3 has 15 amino acids. CDR1 is MNHEY, CDR2 SMNVEV, per germline (reference sequence). The CDR3 reads CASADNLSSNQPQHF. For the CDR3, the DNA is TGTGCCAGTGCCGATAACCTCTCTAGCAATCAGCCCCAGCATTTT.

This clone appeared a few times. The rearrangement links TRBV6-4 to TRBJ1-6; no clear D. The CDR3 spans 14 residues. Germline lookup yields CDR1 MRHNA and CDR2 SNTAGT. V shed 6 bases and J shed 3 bases, with 9 bases lying between them. Here the CDR3 DNA reads TGTGCCAGCAGGGGGAGCTTCTATAATTCACCCCTCCACTTT. Its translation: CASRGSFYNSPLHF.

V usage is TRBV5-5 and J usage is TRBJ2-1, with D perhaps TRBD2 (6 bases). The V gene lost 1 base and the J gene lost 4 bases, with 12 bases spanning the gap. Germline V gene data show CDR1 as SGHKS and CDR2 as YYEKEE (reference sequence). The CDR3 contains 15 residues. CDR3 amino acids: CASSLWEARYNEQFF. The CDR3 DNA sequence: TGTGCCAGCAGCTTGTGGGAGGCAAGATACAATGAGCAGTTCTTC. Supplemented by reference TRBV5-5 and TRBJ2-1, the full variable domain reads DAGVTQSPTHLIKTRGQQVTLRCSPISGHKSVSWYQQVLGQGPQFIFQYYEKEERGRGNFPDRFSARQFPNYSSELNVNALLLGDSALYLCASSLWEARYNEQFFGPGTRLTVL.

The genes are TRBV27 and TRBJ1-2; tentative D call: TRBD1 (5 bases). Germline V gene data show CDR1 as MNHEY and CDR2 as SMNVEV (reference sequence). The CDR3 has 16 amino acids. Trimming cost V 3 bases and J 8 bases, with 22 bases left between them. The chain's CDR3 is CASSFLGTEGSGGYTF. CDR3 DNA: TGTGCCAGCAGTTTCTTGGGTACAGAGGGGTCTGGCGGCTACACCTTC.